The present T cell receptor (beta chain) was sequenced within a study of T cell repertoires in cytomegalovirus infection. Trimming left V 8 bases short and J 1 base short, with 12 bases between. Germline V gives CDR1 SNHLY, CDR2 FYNNEI. The CDR3 has 13 amino acids. Each CDR3 protein gets one entry after TCRdb re-called the reads with MiXCR. Among 290,000 or so distinct CDR3 sequences, around 9.1% were seen once, and the ten largest hold about 2.3%. This clonotype was counted only a few times. The V call is TRBV2, the J call TRBJ2-7; D might be TRBD1 (6 bases). This TCR was sampled from a human donor in good health (CMV status not recorded). Some clones in this sample may be carry-over from other donors' samples. The sample was PBMCs. CDR3 bases: TGTGCCAGCGGCGACAGGACTTCCTACGAGCAGTACGTC. Encoded protein: CASGDRTSYEQYV.